These 6 T cell receptor beta chains originate from one sample sequenced in a study of human T cells and chemical hapten exposure (dated by TCRdb to the early 2020s). The sample's time point label is to be understood as: pre-sensitization, week 0. The treatment or condition label corresponds to: therapeutic diphenylcyclopropenone sensitization with weekly scalp DPC. Receptor libraries were prepared by RACE. Reads for this sample came from a NextSeq 500. TCRdb reprocessed the public reads (quality trimming at Q25 with fastp, clone calling with MiXCR) and kept in-frame beta chains. Identical CDR3 proteins give one entry, which carries the most common genes and DNA. This sample comprises 250,000 to 300,000 distinct CDR3 sequences, around 7.7% of them detected only once. 0.9% to 1.5% of the sample is taken by the ten largest. The specimen was whole blood, collected in connection with sensitization to the hapten diphenylcyclopropenone (DPC). These receptors all come from a man aged 18 to 30 with alopecia areata. Some clones in this sample may be carry-over from other donors' samples.

This clonotype has only a few counts. This chain connects TRBV29-1 to TRBJ2-5, with 7 positions matching TRBD2. The length of the CDR3 is 14 residues. Per germline, CDR1 SQVTM and CDR2 ANQGSEA. V lost 1 base, J lost 1 base, and 3 bases stayed unmatched. CDR3: CSVEGASGQETQYF. In nucleotides, the CDR3 is TGCAGCGTTGAAGGGGCTAGCGGCCAAGAGACCCAGTACTTC.

This clonotype was counted ten times or more. V and J are TRBV20-1 and TRBJ2-7; 10 bases line up with TRBD1. Germline CDR1 DFQATT, CDR2 SNEGSKA (reference sequence). This CDR3 is built from 14 residues. The CDR3 sequence is CSARGGTGDYEQYV. The CDR3, as DNA: TGCAGTGCGAGAGGAGGGACAGGGGACTACGAGCAGTACGTC.

This clonotype was counted a few times. This rearrangement joins TRBV7-9 to TRBJ2-7, with 7 nucleotides matching TRBD1. Germline V gene data show CDR1 as SEHNR and CDR2 as FQNEAQ (reference sequence). This CDR3 has 16 residues. The ends lost 0 bases at V and 0 bases at J; junction bases unmatched: 5. The CDR3 protein is CASSLAQGVYSYEQYV. DNA of the CDR3: TGTGCCAGCAGCTTAGCGCAGGGGGTCTACTCCTACGAGCAGTACGTC.

The count of this clonotype is one. The rearrangement uses TRBV6-5 and TRBJ2-7; maybe TRBD1 (6 bases). V lost 4 bases, J lost 6 bases, and 19 bases lay in between. The CDR3 runs to 15 residues. CDR1 is MNHEY and CDR2 is SVGAGI in the germline V gene. The CDR3 sequence: CASSFTGLPGLEQYF. CDR3 DNA: TGTGCCAGCAGTTTTACAGGGCTGCCTGGGCTCGAGCAGTACTTC.

This clonotype occurred a few times. V usage is TRBV7-9 and J usage is TRBJ2-7, with TRBD2 as a possible D gene (6 bases). The CDR3 extends over 14 amino acids. CDR1 and CDR2 (germline): SEHNR, FQNEAQ (reference sequence). Trimming removed 0 bases from V and 7 bases from J, with 13 bases in between. The CDR3 loop reads CASSLALNAGEQYF. The CDR3 DNA sequence: TGTGCCAGCAGCTTAGCGCTGAACGCGGGGGAGCAGTACTTC. The whole variable domain, filled in from reference TRBV7-9 and TRBJ2-7, reads DTGVSQNPRHKITKRGQNVTFRCDPISEHNRLYWYRQTLGQGPEFLTYFQNEAQLEKSRLLSDRFSAERPKGSFSTLEIQRTEQGDSAMYLCASSLALNAGEQYFGPGTRLTVT.

At least ten counts were recorded for this clonotype. The chain joins TRBV2 to TRBJ1-6; possible D gene TRBD1, 6 bases. With 5 bases removed from V and 5 bases from J, the gap between germline ends came to 13 bases. CDR1 and CDR2 (germline): SNHLY, FYNNEI. This CDR3 has 15 residues. CDR3 in amino acids: CASSKDGTHNSPLHF. The CDR3 DNA reads as TGTGCCAGCAGTAAGGACGGGACACATAATTCACCCCTCCACTTT.